This TCR beta chain was recorded in a study of T cell changes during pregnancy in multiple sclerosis. Libraries were prepared by immunoSEQ multiplex PCR; TCRdb keeps only in-frame clonotypes and omits some of them. The sample shows 75,000 to 95,000 clones, less than 95% of them seen only once. This CDR3 is 13 amino acids long. Germline V gives CDR1 SQVTM, CDR2 ANQGSEA. V shed 6 bases and J shed 3 bases, with 14 bases lying between them. This receptor was obtained from a female donor with multiple sclerosis, enrolled in a pregnancy study. The specimen was peripheral blood, collected before pregnancy. This chain connects TRBV29-1 to TRBJ1-1; D might be TRBD1 (6 bases). The CDR3 DNA reads TGCAGCGTCTCACAGGGACGGGACACTGAAGCTTTCTTT. This sequence encodes CSVSQGRDTEAFF.